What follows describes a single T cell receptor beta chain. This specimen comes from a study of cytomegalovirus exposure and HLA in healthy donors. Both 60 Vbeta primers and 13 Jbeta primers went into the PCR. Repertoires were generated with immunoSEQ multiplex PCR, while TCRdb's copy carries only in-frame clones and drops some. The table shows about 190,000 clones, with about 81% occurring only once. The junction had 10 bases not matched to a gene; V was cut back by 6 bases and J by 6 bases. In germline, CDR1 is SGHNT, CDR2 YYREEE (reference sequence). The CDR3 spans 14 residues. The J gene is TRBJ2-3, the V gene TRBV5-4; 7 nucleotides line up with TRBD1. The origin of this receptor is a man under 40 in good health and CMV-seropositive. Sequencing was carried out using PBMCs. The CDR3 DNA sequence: TGTGCCAGCACCAGGGACAGCCCGGGGGATACGCAGTATTTT. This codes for CASTRDSPGDTQYF.